This TCR beta chain came from a study of molecular identifiers for immune sequencing clone quantification. General study points: Clonotypes surpassing 20 RNA copies contained over 99% of effector molecules, versus under 1% in naive cells.

Germline CDR1 and CDR2: GTSNPN and SVGIG (reference sequence). This CDR3 comprises 13 residues. The V end was cut by 5 bases, the J end by 5 bases, with 15 bases between. Many counts were recorded for this clonotype. What it binds is unknown. TCRdb used MiXCR to reprocess the PCR reads, holding one entry per CDR3 protein. This repertoire shows 250,000 to 400,000 distinct CDR3 sequences, roughly 23% found once; its top ten account for 0.81%. The chain employs TRBV30 and TRBJ2-5, with D possibly matching TRBD2 (5 bases). The clonotype comes from a human donor in good health. Some libraries in this study had Jurkat cell RNA spiked in. The material sequenced was naive CD8+ T cells from blood, with Jurkat cell RNA spiked in. Indicated subset: FACS-sorted CD8+CD4-CCR7+CD45RA+ naive T cells. The CDR3 spells CAWEGPPGETQYF. DNA of the CDR3: TGTGCCTGGGAAGGTCCCCCGGGGGAGACCCAGTACTTC.